This T cell receptor beta chain originates from a study of beta chain features in type 1 diabetes. Isolated RNA was reverse transcribed in full, so expressed TCRB transcripts were sequenced. Clones were sequenced by immunoSEQ multiplex PCR, and TCRdb holds only the in-frame ones, with some missing. The sample includes under 450,000 clones, approximately 13% of them seen just once. Study-wide results and limits: The naive, central memory and Treg TCRB repertoires of patients appeared to be more similar to one another than those of healthy donors.

Regarding this clone: No antigen is known for it.

After removal of 7 bases from V and 9 bases from J, the junction contained 9 bases not matched to a gene. Germline CDR1 MNHNY, CDR2 SVGAGI (reference sequence). The CDR3 spans 13 residues. Sequencing was carried out using naive CD4+ T cells from blood. This receptor was obtained from a man aged 25 to 40 in good health. The chain joins TRBV6-6 to TRBJ2-1; the match to TRBD2 covers 7 bases. CDR3 bases: TGTGCCAGCACTGTGACTAGCCCTAGTGAGCAGTTCTTC. It codes for CASTVTSPSEQFF.